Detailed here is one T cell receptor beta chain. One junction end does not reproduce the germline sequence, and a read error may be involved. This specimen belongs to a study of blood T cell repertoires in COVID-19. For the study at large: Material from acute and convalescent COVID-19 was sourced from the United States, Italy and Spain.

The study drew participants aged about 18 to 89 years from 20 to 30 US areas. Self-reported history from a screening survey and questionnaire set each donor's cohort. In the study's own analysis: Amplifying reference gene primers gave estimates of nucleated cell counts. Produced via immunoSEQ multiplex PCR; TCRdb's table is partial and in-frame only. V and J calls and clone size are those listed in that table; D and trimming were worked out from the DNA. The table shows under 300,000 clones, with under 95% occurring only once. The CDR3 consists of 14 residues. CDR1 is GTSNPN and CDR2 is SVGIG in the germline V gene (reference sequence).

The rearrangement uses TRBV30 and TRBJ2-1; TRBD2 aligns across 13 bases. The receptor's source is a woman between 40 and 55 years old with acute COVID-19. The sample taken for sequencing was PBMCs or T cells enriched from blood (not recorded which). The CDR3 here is CAWSVQVLAGGILF. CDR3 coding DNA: TGTGCCTGGAGTGTACAGGTACTAGCGGGGGGGATTCTCTTC.